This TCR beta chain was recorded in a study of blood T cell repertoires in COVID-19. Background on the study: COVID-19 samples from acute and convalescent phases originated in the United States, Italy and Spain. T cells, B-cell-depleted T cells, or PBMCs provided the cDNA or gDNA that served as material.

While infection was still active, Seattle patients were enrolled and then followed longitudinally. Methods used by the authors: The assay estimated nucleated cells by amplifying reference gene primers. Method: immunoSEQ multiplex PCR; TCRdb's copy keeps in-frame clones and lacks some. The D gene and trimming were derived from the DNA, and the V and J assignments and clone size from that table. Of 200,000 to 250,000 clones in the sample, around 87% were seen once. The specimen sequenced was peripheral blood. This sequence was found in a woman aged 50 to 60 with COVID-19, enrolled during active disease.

DNA for the CDR3: TGTGCCAGCAGTTTATTGGGGGGAGGAACGGGAGGCTACACCTTC. Residues: CASSLLGGGTGGYTF. This sequence joins TRBV28 and TRBJ1-2, with D tentatively TRBD1 (5 bases). The V gene's germline CDR1 is MDHEN and CDR2 SYDVKM. V shed 1 base and J shed 8 bases, with 17 bases lying between them. The CDR3 contains 15 residues.